The clone carrying this TCR beta chain was counted only a few times. Its antigen is not identified. Single viable CD3+CD4+CD8-CD45RO+ cells were sorted as the memory CD4+ T cells. Donors' CMV status reflects serum IgG against pp150, pp28, p38, p52. This sample is part of a study of memory CD4+ T cells and cytomegalovirus serostatus. Overall study context: This sample comes from healthy Belgian adults, roughly nine CMV seropositive, some 22 seronegative. Study results and caveats: CD4+ memory repertoires contained about two fifths of the 164 reported CMV TCRbeta sequences.

The CDR3 contains 12 residues. V shed 7 bases and J shed 2 bases, with 9 bases lying between them. Germline CDR1 MNHNY, CDR2 SVGAGI (reference sequence). Method: immunoSEQ multiplex PCR; TCRdb's copy keeps in-frame clones and lacks some. The sample carries 35,000 to 50,000 clones, roughly 79% recorded once. This sequence joins TRBV6-6 and TRBJ2-7; D is unresolved. The source material was memory CD4+ T cells from blood. The clonotype comes from an adult in good health and CMV-seronegative. This chain's CDR3 is CASKKGTYEQYF. The DNA for the CDR3 is TGTGCCAGCAAGAAAGGAACCTACGAGCAGTACTTC.